These 30 T cell receptor beta chains share one sample of origin, sequenced in a study of breast tumors, draining lymph nodes, adjacent tissues. TCRdb processed the multiplex PCR reads anew with MiXCR; each CDR3 protein has one entry. The table has 200,000 or so distinct CDR3 sequences, about 32% seen once; the top ten hold 4% to 5.5%. Samples came from axillary lymph nodes draining the breast cancer. Sample: axillary lymph node tissue. These receptor sequences come from a female donor with breast cancer. Some clones in this sample may be carry-over from other donors' samples.

The chain joins TRBV19 to TRBJ1-6, with D tentatively TRBD1 (5 bases). Per the germline V gene, CDR1 is LNHDA and CDR2 is SQIVND (reference sequence). V gave up 6 bases and J gave up 0 bases, with 15 bases separating them. The CDR3 totals 17 residues. The CDR3 DNA follows: TGTGCCAGTAGGAGGGAAGGGGTTGACTCCTATAATTCACCCCTCCACTTT. Encoded protein: CASRREGVDSYNSPLHF.

A remark on this clonotype: This may stem from a read error, because a much larger clone lies one nucleotide away. CDR3 amino acids: CAGTIGAGGLDGYTF. The CDR3 DNA reads as TGTGCCGGCACCATTGGGGCAGGGGGGCTTGATGGCTACACCTTC. The chain employs TRBV5-6 and TRBJ1-2; 7 bases align to TRBD1. J gave up 6 bases and V 10 bases, and 18 bases lay outside the gene matches. CDR3 size: 15 residues. Germline V gene sequence: CDR1 SGHDT, CDR2 YYEEEE.

This clonotype was counted at least ten times. This chain's CDR3 is CASTTGKYNEQFF. The CDR3 DNA follows: TGTGCCAGCACCACAGGGAAATACAATGAGCAGTTCTTC. The rearrangement links TRBV28 to TRBJ2-1, with D perhaps TRBD1 (6 bases). CDR1 is MDHEN and CDR2 is SYDVKM in the germline V gene. The CDR3 extends over 13 amino acids. The V and J ends lost 7 bases and 4 bases respectively, with 11 bases between them.

This clonotype was observed at least ten times. V and J are TRBV9 and TRBJ2-3; TRBD1 is a possible D gene (6 bases). Trimming pared 4 bases from V and 3 bases from J, leaving 15 bases between. Germline loops: CDR1 SGDLS, CDR2 YYNGEE. This CDR3 has 15 residues. The DNA of the CDR3 is TGTGCCAGCAGCATGGCGACAGGAAGGACAGATACGCAGTATTTT. This sequence encodes CASSMATGRTDTQYF. Using reference TRBV9 and TRBJ2-3 for the parts outside the CDR3, the full variable domain is DSGVTQTPKHLITATGQRVTLRCSPRSGDLSVYWYQQSLDQGLQFLIQYYNGEERAKGNILERFSAQQFPDLHSELNLSSLELGDSALYFCASSMATGRTDTQYFGPGTRLTVL.

This chain links TRBV20-1 with TRBJ2-7; TRBD2 is a possible D gene (7 bases). In germline, CDR1 is DFQATT, CDR2 SNEGSKA (reference sequence). This CDR3 spans 12 amino acids. Trimming left V 7 bases short and J 5 bases short, with 15 bases between. CDR3 DNA sequence: TGCAGTGTTAGGGGGGGCTTCGACGAGCAGTACTTC. It yields the protein CSVRGGFDEQYF.

V and J are TRBV25-1 and TRBJ2-1, with 10 bases lining up with TRBD2. CDR3 size: 17 residues. Germline CDR1 MGHDK, CDR2 SYGVNS. The V segment lost 2 bases and the J segment 7 bases; nucleotides outside the gene matches: 11. The CDR3 spells CASSEIRTSGGGNEQFF. The CDR3 region has the DNA TGTGCCAGCAGTGAAATAAGGACTAGCGGAGGGGGTAATGAGCAGTTCTTC.

This clonotype showed up many times. This chain links TRBV25-1 with TRBJ1-6; D uncertain. CDR1 is MGHDK and CDR2 is SYGVNS in the germline V gene. This CDR3 region has 15 residues. Trimming took off 2 bases at V and 0 bases at J, with 5 bases between the two ends. The CDR3 loop is CASSEGGSYNSPLHF. CDR3 bases: TGTGCCAGCAGTGAAGGCGGCTCCTATAATTCACCCCTCCACTTT.

This clonotype was recorded at least ten times. The chain employs TRBV20-1 and TRBJ2-1; TRBD2 aligns across 10 bases. CDR1 and CDR2 from the germline V gene are DFQATT and SNEGSKA (reference sequence). This CDR3 comprises 16 residues. Trimming removed 5 bases from V and 2 bases from J; junction bases left unmatched: 9. The CDR3 region is CSAARRAGGTYNEQFF. The CDR3 DNA is TGCAGTGCTGCCCGAAGAGCGGGAGGGACCTACAATGAGCAGTTCTTC.

This clonotype has at least ten counts. The genes are TRBV9 and TRBJ2-1; D is unresolved. This CDR3 has 14 residues. Germline V CDR1 and CDR2: SGDLS, YYNGEE. Trimming shortened V by 3 bases and J by 13 bases, and 20 bases separated the two germline ends. CDR3 DNA: TGTGCCAGCAGCGACCCTGATATCTCCTTAGAACAGTTCTTC. Translated, it gives CASSDPDISLEQFF.

This clonotype appeared many times. The chain employs TRBV9 and TRBJ2-3; TRBD2 agrees at 12 bases. Germline loops: CDR1 SGDLS, CDR2 YYNGEE. V lost 0 bases to trimming and J lost 10 bases; unmatched junction nucleotides: 12. The CDR3 sequence is 17 residues long. CDR3 sequence (DNA): TGTGCCAGCAGCGTAGGCGTGGCTAGCGGGGGGGCTATGGCGCAGTATTTT. Amino acid sequence: CASSVGVASGGAMAQYF.

This clonotype was counted many times. The V and J genes are TRBV9 and TRBJ2-3; TRBD2 matches 7 bases. The CDR3 covers 17 residues. The J segment lost 4 bases and the V segment lost 0 bases, leaving 11 bases of the junction unmatched. Germline V gene lookup returns CDR1 SGDLS and CDR2 YYNGEE. CDR3 amino acids: CASSVASSGGEADTQYF. DNA of the CDR3: TGTGCCAGCAGCGTAGCGTCTAGCGGAGGGGAGGCAGATACGCAGTATTTT.

V and J are TRBV7-8 and TRBJ1-5; D not certain. The V gene's germline CDR1 is SGHVS and CDR2 FQNEAQ. The CDR3 spans 18 residues. The V end lost 5 bases, the J end lost 7 bases, and 27 bases lay between the germline ends. The chain's CDR3 is CASSPRMGFERRLQPQHF. The CDR3 nucleotides read TGTGCCAGCAGCCCCCGTATGGGGTTCGAGCGCAGGTTGCAGCCCCAGCATTTT.

In regard to this clonotype: A much larger clone differs by one base, so this may be a read error. J is TRBJ2-2 and V is TRBV7-9, with 8 bases that match TRBD2. CDR1 is SEHNR, CDR2 FQNEAQ, per germline (reference sequence). Trimming at V came to 5 bases and at J to 4 bases, leaving 12 bases not matched to a gene. CDR3 size: 17 residues. CDR3 bases: TGTGCCAGCAGCCCCCTGAGTAGCGGGAAGGGCACCGGGGAGCTGTTTTTT. It encodes CASSPLSSGKGTGELFF.

This clonotype was detected many times. V usage is TRBV12-3 or TRBV12-4 and J usage is TRBJ2-5; 8 bases map to TRBD1. The CDR3 contains 13 residues. V gave up 6 bases and J gave up 5 bases; unmatched junction bases: 5. The CDR3 sequence: CASSTDRGETQYF. The CDR3 coding sequence is TGTGCCAGCAGCACCGACAGGGGCGAGACCCAGTACTTC.

This clonotype occurred a few times. This may stem from a read error, because a much larger clone lies one nucleotide away. The CDR3 does not close with the conserved phenylalanine or tryptophan, likely indicating a read error. This chain joins TRBV4-3 and TRBJ1-2; D may be TRBD1 (5 bases). This CDR3 has 16 amino acids. Germline lookup yields CDR1 LGHNA and CDR2 YSLEER. Deletions cut 1 base from V and 5 bases from J, with 17 bases between. CDR3 nucleotide sequence: TGCGCCAGCAGCCAAGTAGGGACGGATTTACGTTATGGCTACACCTCC. Protein product: CASSQVGTDLRYGYTS.

The chain uses TRBV11-2 and TRBJ2-3; 10 bases fit TRBD1. Trimming at V came to 8 bases and at J to 11 bases, leaving 13 bases not matched to a gene. Germline CDR1 reads SGHAT; CDR2 reads FQNNGV. CDR3 length: 14 residues. CDR3 region: CASSWGQGNNEQYF. In DNA form, the CDR3 reads TGTGCCAGCTCCTGGGGACAGGGGAACAATGAGCAGTATTTT.

This clonotype appeared many times. The rearrangement uses TRBV7-8 and TRBJ2-2, with no clear D. This CDR3 has 16 amino acids. Germline V gives CDR1 SGHVS, CDR2 FQNEAQ. Deletions cut 2 bases from V and 7 bases from J, with 17 bases between. The CDR3 DNA reads TGTGCCAGCAGCTTATCAGGCCGTATTCAAGGCGGGGAGCTGTTTTTT. Translating gives CASSLSGRIQGGELFF.

This clonotype was seen at least ten times. The chain joins TRBV20-1 to TRBJ2-5; 8 nucleotides match TRBD2. Germline CDR1 reads DFQATT; CDR2 reads SNEGSKA (reference sequence). This CDR3 is built from 13 residues. The junction had 7 bases not matched to a gene; V was cut back by 5 bases and J by 5 bases. The CDR3 here is CSAPGLAWETQYF. The CDR3, as DNA: TGCAGTGCTCCAGGACTAGCTTGGGAGACCCAGTACTTC.

This chain links TRBV5-8 with TRBJ1-1; weak D call: TRBD1 (5 bases). Germline V lookup: CDR1 SGHTS, CDR2 YDEGEE. This CDR3 has 13 residues. Trimming left V 5 bases short and J 1 base short, with 9 bases between. The CDR3 protein is CASRRTSNTEAFF. DNA of the CDR3: TGTGCCAGCAGGCGGACATCGAACACTGAAGCTTTCTTT.

This clonotype appeared many times. V and J are TRBV20-1 and TRBJ1-2; the match to TRBD1 covers 7 bases. The CDR3 sequence is 12 residues long. Germline CDR1 is DFQATT and CDR2 is SNEGSKA (reference sequence). V lost 5 bases to trimming and J lost 2 bases; unmatched junction nucleotides: 2. CDR3 in DNA: TGCAGTGCTGGGACAGCAAACTATGGCTACACCTTC. Amino acids: CSAGTANYGYTF.

This clonotype was seen only a few times. This may stem from a read error, because a much larger clone lies one nucleotide away. The chain uses TRBV25-1 and TRBJ2-1; D is unclear. The CDR3 covers 13 residues. Germline V lookup: CDR1 MGHDK, CDR2 SYGVNS. V was shortened by 5 bases and J by 10 bases, with 15 bases between the two germline ends. DNA for the CDR3: TGTGCCAGCAGTCCCTCCCCATCCTACGAGCAGTTCTTC. Translated: CASSPSPSYEQFF.

This clonotype was counted between two and nine times. The V call is TRBV7-2, the J call TRBJ1-1, with D perhaps TRBD1 (5 bases). The CDR3 runs to 14 residues. The ends were cut back, 5 bases at V and 1 base at J, with 11 bases in the middle. Germline V gives CDR1 SGHTA, CDR2 FQGNSA. The CDR3 DNA sequence: TGTGCCAGCAGCCGGGGCACCAGGAACACTGAAGCTTTCTTT. It yields the protein CASSRGTRNTEAFF.

This clonotype has a handful of counts. One base away lies a much larger clone, so this may be a sequencing read error. The gene calls are TRBV20-1 and TRBJ1-6; D gene uncertain. CDR3 length: 15 residues. Germline V gene lookup returns CDR1 DFQATT and CDR2 SNEGSKA (reference sequence). As DNA, the CDR3 is TGCAGTGCTAGTGCCCGGAGCTCCTATACTTCACCCCTCCACTTT. Translating it yields CSASARSSYTSPLHF.

To note about this clonotype: This sequence may be a read error, since a much larger clone differs from it by one base. The V and J genes are TRBV11-3 and TRBJ2-3, with D uncertain. The CDR3 totals 11 residues. Germline CDR1 is SGHNT and CDR2 is YENEEA. The CDR3 reads CTSSSGSAQYF. The DNA for the CDR3 is TGTACCAGCAGCTCCGGTTCAGCGCAGTATTTT.

This rearrangement joins TRBV20-1 to TRBJ1-1; D unclear. This CDR3 comprises 12 residues. The germline V gene has CDR1 DFQATT and CDR2 SNEGSKA (reference sequence). V gave up 6 bases and J gave up 2 bases, with 10 bases separating them. This chain's CDR3 is CSAQSGNTEAFF. CDR3 coding DNA: TGCAGTGCCCAATCCGGAAACACTGAAGCTTTCTTT.

The V and J genes are TRBV7-2 and TRBJ2-7; D call uncertain. The germline gives CDR1 SGHTA, CDR2 FQGNSA. The CDR3 runs 15 residues. The germline V and J ends were trimmed by 8 bases and 3 bases, with 20 bases remaining between them. CDR3 DNA sequence: TGTGCCAGCGGCCCCCGAGCGAGCGAGGACTACGAGCAGTACTTC. This translates into CASGPRASEDYEQYF.

This clonotype was seen ten or more times. This CDR3 is missing its conserved last phenylalanine or tryptophan, likely due to a read error. The V and J genes are TRBV20-1 and TRBJ2-1; 15 nucleotides match TRBD2. Trimming removed 5 bases from V and 0 bases from J; junction bases left unmatched: 8. Germline CDR1 reads DFQATT; CDR2 reads SNEGSKA (reference sequence). The CDR3 is 18 amino acids. The CDR3 bases are TGCAGTGCTCAGGGACTAGCGGGAGGTTTGAGCTCCTACAATGAGCAGTTCCTC. Its protein is CSAQGLAGGLSSYNEQFL.

The chain couples TRBV24-1 to TRBJ2-5; the D is unclear. Germline V gene sequence: CDR1 KGHDR, CDR2 SFDVKD. The V and J ends lost 4 bases and 2 bases respectively, with 10 bases between them. The CDR3 loop spans 14 amino acids. The CDR3, as DNA: TGTGCCACCAGTGAGGACGGTCCGCAAGAGACCCAGTACTTC. This gives the protein CATSEDGPQETQYF.

This clonotype was picked up many times. J is TRBJ1-4 and V is TRBV20-1, with D uncertain. This CDR3 is built from 15 residues. Trimming took 0 bases from V and 8 from J, leaving 16 bases between them. Germline CDR1 DFQATT, CDR2 SNEGSKA (reference sequence). CDR3 nucleotides: TGCAGTGCTAGAGACCCCGGGATGGATGGGGAAAAACTGTTTTTT. Translated, it gives CSARDPGMDGEKLFF.

At least ten counts were recorded for this clonotype. The V gene is TRBV6-5, the J gene TRBJ2-3, with 11 bases lining up with TRBD2. The CDR3 is 17 amino acids. J lost 1 base, V lost 6 bases, and 9 bases had no gene match. Germline V gene sequence: CDR1 MNHEY, CDR2 SVGAGI. The DNA for the CDR3 is TGTGCCAGCAGCCGGATGACTAGCGGGGTGGGCACAGATACGCAGTATTTT. Protein product: CASSRMTSGVGTDTQYF.